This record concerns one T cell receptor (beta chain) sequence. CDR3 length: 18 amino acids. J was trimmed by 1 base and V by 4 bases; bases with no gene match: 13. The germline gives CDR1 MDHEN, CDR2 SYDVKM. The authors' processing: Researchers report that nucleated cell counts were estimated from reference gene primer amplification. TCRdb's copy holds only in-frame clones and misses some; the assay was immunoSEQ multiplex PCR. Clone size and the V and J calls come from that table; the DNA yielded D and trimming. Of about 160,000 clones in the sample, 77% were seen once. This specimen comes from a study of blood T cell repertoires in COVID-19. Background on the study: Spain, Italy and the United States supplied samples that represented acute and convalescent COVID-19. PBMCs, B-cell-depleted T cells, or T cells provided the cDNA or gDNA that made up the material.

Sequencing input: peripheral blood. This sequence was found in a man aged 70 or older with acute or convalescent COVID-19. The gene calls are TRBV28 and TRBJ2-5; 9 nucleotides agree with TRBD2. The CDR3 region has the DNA TGTGCCAGCAGTTCCCAGGGGTCGCTAGCGGGACGCCAAGAGACCCAGTACTTC. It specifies CASSSQGSLAGRQETQYF.